The clone carrying this T cell receptor (beta chain) was seen a few times. As yet, its antigen is unknown. The data were taken from a study of identical twins. Study-wide results and limits: Insertions were fewer in abundant cord blood beta clonotypes, whereas memory repertoires showed none of this pattern. The study drew conclusions from cross-sectional statistical analysis, not from following the same donors.

Germline V gene data show CDR1 as MGHRA and CDR2 as YSYEKL. V was trimmed by 0 bases and J by 5 bases, leaving 20 bases between them. The CDR3 is made up of 18 amino acids. Carrying unique molecular identifiers, the cDNA also gained a universal primer site through template switching. MiXCR, run by TCRdb on the 5' RACE reads, gives a single entry per CDR3 protein. There are 450,000 to 650,000 distinct CDR3 sequences in the sample; around a tenth occur only once, and more than 2.5% lies in the top ten. These same data were also listed under a study on yellow fever vaccine responses in identical twins.

Sequencing was carried out using PBMCs. The receptor was derived from a woman aged 18-29 years in good health. The rearrangement links TRBV4-1 to TRBJ2-1, with D perhaps being TRBD1 or TRBD2 (6 bases each). This CDR3 is CASSQEGGLLWGNNEQFF. The CDR3 DNA sequence: TGCGCCAGCAGCCAAGAAGGGGGACTCCTATGGGGGAACAATGAGCAGTTCTTC.